This T cell receptor (beta chain) came from a study of blood T cell repertoires in COVID-19. Looking at the study overall: Material from acute and convalescent COVID-19 was sourced from the United States, Italy and Spain. In each case, the material was cDNA or gDNA derived from T cells, B-cell-depleted T cells, or PBMCs.

Original analysis: Counts of nucleated cells, estimated from reference gene primer amplification, were obtained. Some clones are missing from TCRdb's copy, which holds only in-frame ones; the method was immunoSEQ multiplex PCR. That table furnishes V, J and clone size, whereas the DNA furnished D and trimming. This sample has more than 250,000 clones, with over 75% found just once. Germline V lookup: CDR1 GTSNPN, CDR2 SVGIG (reference sequence). V dropped 5 bases and J dropped 10; count of bases not matched to a gene: 6. The CDR3 loop spans 11 amino acids. The sequence derives from a man aged 50 or older with active or convalescent COVID-19. The chain has TRBV30 and TRBJ1-1; 8 bases fit TRBD1. Sequencing input: peripheral blood. This CDR3 reads CAWAEGTGAFF. CDR3 bases: TGTGCCTGGGCGGAAGGGACAGGAGCTTTCTTT.